A single sample gave rise to the 25 T cell receptor beta chains below, sequenced in a study of cytomegalovirus exposure and HLA in healthy donors. 13 Jbeta primers and 60 Vbeta primers were used for the PCR. Sequenced by immunoSEQ multiplex PCR; TCRdb stores in-frame clones only, minus some. This sample carries 210,000 or so clones, roughly four fifths of them seen once, and the ten largest clones take under 0.25%. The sequenced sample consisted of PBMCs. Receptor source: a girl aged 2 to 9 in good health and CMV-seronegative.

The chain couples TRBV6-1 to TRBJ1-2; perhaps TRBD1 as D (6 bases). Germline V gene sequence: CDR1 MNHNS, CDR2 SASEGT. The germline V and J ends were trimmed by 5 bases and 6 bases, with 10 bases remaining between them. The CDR3 has 12 residues. CDR3 loop: CASSIGTNGYTF. The CDR3 coding sequence is TGTGCCAGCAGTATAGGGACAAATGGCTACACCTTC.

This clone was found once. In DNA form, the CDR3 reads TGTGCCAGTACCTGGGGGGGGCCGGGAAATGAGCAGTTCTTC. Its translation: CASTWGGPGNEQFF. The chain carries TRBV19 and TRBJ2-1; D is perhaps TRBD2 (7 bases). CDR1 and CDR2 from the germline V gene are LNHDA and SQIVND (reference sequence). The CDR3 is 14 residues long. The V gene lost 7 bases and the J gene lost 7 bases, with 17 bases spanning the gap.

V is TRBV5-4 and J is TRBJ2-1; 11 nucleotides line up with TRBD2. Unmatched junction bases numbered 6, after V lost 2 bases and J lost 8 bases. This CDR3 region has 15 residues. Germline V gives CDR1 SGHNT, CDR2 YYREEE (reference sequence). CDR3 in amino acids: CASSLNLAGGHEQFF. The CDR3 DNA sequence: TGTGCCAGCAGCTTAAACCTAGCGGGGGGCCATGAGCAGTTCTTC.

J is TRBJ1-1 and V is TRBV4-1; 7 nucleotides align to TRBD1. V lost 6 bases to trimming and J lost 7 bases; unmatched junction nucleotides: 5. CDR1 is MGHRA, CDR2 YSYEKL, per germline. The CDR3 extends over 12 amino acids. Written as DNA, the CDR3 is TGCGCCAGCAGTCTACAGGGGAATGAAGCTTTCTTT. As protein: CASSLQGNEAFF.

The chain recombines TRBV7-9 with TRBJ1-1; possible D gene TRBD1, 6 bases. The CDR3 contains 16 residues. Germline CDR1 is SEHNR and CDR2 is FQNEAQ (reference sequence). V was trimmed by 3 bases and J by 1 base, leaving 15 bases between them. Here the CDR3 reads CASSFVLTGSNTEAFF. CDR3 sequence (DNA): TGTGCCAGCAGCTTCGTACTTACAGGGTCGAACACTGAAGCTTTCTTT. The variable domain in full, completed from reference TRBV7-9 and TRBJ1-1, reads DTGVSQNPRHKITKRGQNVTFRCDPISEHNRLYWYRQTLGQGPEFLTYFQNEAQLEKSRLLSDRFSAERPKGSFSTLEIQRTEQGDSAMYLCASSFVLTGSNTEAFFGQGTRLTVV.

The V gene is TRBV7-9, the J gene TRBJ2-7; maybe TRBD2 (5 bases). Germline V gene data show CDR1 as SEHNR and CDR2 as FQNEAQ (reference sequence). The length of the CDR3 is 15 residues. With 0 bases removed from V and 3 bases from J, the gap between germline ends came to 12 bases. The CDR3 DNA sequence: TGTGCCAGCAGCTTAGCCATCGGGGATAGCTACGAGCAGTACTTC. Translated: CASSLAIGDSYEQYF. The whole variable domain, remainder taken from reference TRBV7-9 and TRBJ2-7, is DTGVSQNPRHKITKRGQNVTFRCDPISEHNRLYWYRQTLGQGPEFLTYFQNEAQLEKSRLLSDRFSAERPKGSFSTLEIQRTEQGDSAMYLCASSLAIGDSYEQYFGPGTRLTVT.

The V gene is TRBV29-1, the J gene TRBJ1-2; TRBD1 is a possible D gene (6 bases). Trimming stripped 5 bases from V and 12 bases from J, with 10 bases between. The CDR3 contains 9 residues. Germline assignment: CDR1 SQVTM and CDR2 ANQGSEA. The CDR3 sequence is CSVTGTNTF. The DNA of the CDR3 is TGCAGCGTTACCGGGACAAACACCTTC.

This rearrangement joins TRBV14 to TRBJ2-7, with 8 bases fitting TRBD1. With 4 bases clipped from V and 6 bases from J, the junction kept 2 bases outside the gene matches. The CDR3 loop spans 12 amino acids. Germline lookup yields CDR1 SGHDN and CDR2 FVKESK. For the CDR3, the DNA is TGTGCCAGCAGCCTCGACAGGGGCGAGCAGTACTTC. Its translation is CASSLDRGEQYF.

This chain uses TRBV18 with TRBJ1-5; no definite D call. V lost 1 base to trimming and J lost 4 bases, with 8 bases between them. Germline CDR1 KGHSH, CDR2 LQKENI. The CDR3 extends over 14 amino acids. The CDR3 loop is CASSPQDSNQPQHF. In DNA form, the CDR3 reads TGTGCCAGCTCACCACAGGACTCAAATCAGCCCCAGCATTTT.

This rearrangement joins TRBV4-1 to TRBJ1-3; D uncertain. The CDR3 runs 14 residues. V lost 4 bases and J lost 0, with 7 bases in between. Germline V lookup: CDR1 MGHRA, CDR2 YSYEKL. The CDR3 spells CASSPPSSGNTIYF. CDR3 coding DNA: TGCGCCAGCAGCCCCCCGAGCTCTGGAAACACCATATATTTT.

The V call is TRBV6-1, the J call TRBJ2-7, with 7 bases matching TRBD2. CDR3 length: 15 amino acids. The J segment lost 3 bases and the V segment lost 2 bases, leaving 7 bases of the junction unmatched. Looked up from germline, CDR1 is MNHNS and CDR2 is SASEGT. CDR3 protein: CASSESLAVYYEQYF. For the CDR3, the DNA is TGTGCCAGCAGTGAATCGCTAGCGGTGTACTACGAGCAGTACTTC.

The gene calls are TRBV11-2 and TRBJ2-7, with 9 nucleotides matching TRBD2. The CDR3 loop spans 15 amino acids. Germline V gives CDR1 SGHAT, CDR2 FQNNGV. V was clipped by 5 bases and J by 4 bases; unmatched bases: 9. The CDR3 sequence: CASSTATSGGYEQYF. The CDR3 nucleotides are TGTGCCAGCAGCACTGCGACTAGCGGAGGGTACGAGCAGTACTTC.

A single count supports this clone. The rearrangement joins TRBV7-6 to TRBJ2-7, with TRBD2 matching 7 bases. This CDR3 region has 14 residues. J was trimmed by 3 bases and V by 6 bases; bases with no gene match: 8. From germline, CDR1 is SGHVS and CDR2 FNYEAQ. DNA for the CDR3: TGTGCCAGCAGTGTGCTAGCGGATAACTACGAGCAGTACTTC. Encoded protein: CASSVLADNYEQYF.

The V gene is TRBV29-1, the J gene TRBJ1-3, with TRBD1 as a possible D gene (5 bases). Trimming took 7 bases from V and 1 from J, leaving 14 bases between them. The germline gives CDR1 SQVTM, CDR2 ANQGSEA. This CDR3 region has 14 residues. CDR3 region: CSGTDTFSGNTIYF. The CDR3 DNA reads TGCAGCGGGACGGACACTTTTTCTGGAAACACCATATATTTT. The whole variable domain, filled in from reference TRBV29-1 and TRBJ1-3, reads SAVISQKPSRDICQRGTSLTIQCQVDSQVTMMFWYRQQPGQSLTLIATANQGSEATYESGFVIDKFPISRPNLTFSTLTVSNMSPEDSSIYLCSGTDTFSGNTIYFGEGSWLTVV.

This chain links TRBV5-6 with TRBJ2-6, with D hard to call. The V gene lost 0 bases and the J gene lost 2 bases, with 9 bases spanning the gap. The CDR3 sequence is 16 residues long. Germline CDR1 SGHDT, CDR2 YYEEEE. CDR3 in amino acids: CASSLVGDAGANVLTF. The CDR3 DNA reads TGTGCCAGCAGCTTGGTGGGCGACGCTGGGGCCAACGTCCTGACTTTC.

This chain links TRBV7-9 with TRBJ1-2; a possible D gene is TRBD1 (5 bases). Germline values: CDR1 SEHNR, CDR2 FQNEAQ (reference sequence). The V and J ends lost 7 bases and 3 bases respectively, with 12 bases between them. The length of the CDR3 is 13 residues. The CDR3 is CASTQGKDYGYTF. As DNA, the CDR3 is TGTGCCAGCACCCAGGGAAAGGACTATGGCTACACCTTC.

V and J are TRBV25-1 and TRBJ2-3; maybe TRBD1 (5 bases). This CDR3 contains 15 residues. Trimming shortened V by 1 base and J by 4 bases, and 12 bases separated the two germline ends. Germline V gene data show CDR1 as MGHDK and CDR2 as SYGVNS. This CDR3 reads CASSELQGGADTQYF. The CDR3 region has the DNA TGTGCCAGCAGTGAATTGCAGGGCGGCGCAGATACGCAGTATTTT.

This clone appeared a few times. An end of the junction differs from the germline gene, which may be a read error. This sequence joins TRBV18 and TRBJ1-2; D possibly corresponds to TRBD1 (6 bases). Germline V gives CDR1 KGHSH, CDR2 LQKENI. This CDR3 is 13 amino acids long. In DNA form, the CDR3 reads TGTGCCAGCTCACCAGACAGGAACTATGGTTACACCTTC. Translated: CASSPDRNYGYTF.

CDR3 region: CATSGRTRLISYNEQFF. As DNA, the CDR3 is TGTGCCACCAGCGGGCGTACTCGATTAATATCCTACAATGAGCAGTTCTTC. The rearrangement joins TRBV15 to TRBJ2-1, with D hard to call. V shed 5 bases and J shed 1 base, with 18 bases lying between them. The CDR3 loop spans 17 amino acids. Germline values: CDR1 LNHNV, CDR2 YYDKDF (reference sequence).

The chain couples TRBV7-9 to TRBJ2-7; 7 bases map to TRBD2. Germline V gene sequence: CDR1 SEHNR, CDR2 FQNEAQ (reference sequence). J was trimmed by 6 bases and V by 1 base; bases with no gene match: 3. The CDR3 sequence is 13 residues long. CDR3 coding DNA: TGTGCCAGCAGCTTAGGGGGGGGGAGCGAGCAGTACTTC. This codes for CASSLGGGSEQYF.

The chain combines TRBV11-2 with TRBJ1-2; D perhaps matches TRBD1 (5 bases). Germline CDR1 and CDR2: SGHAT and FQNNGV. Trimming removed 0 bases at V and 4 bases at J, with 12 bases between. The CDR3 length is 15 residues. CDR3 nucleotides: TGTGCCAGCAGCTTAGATCTAGGGGCCTCCTATGGCTACACCTTC. Translation: CASSLDLGASYGYTF.

The CDR3 DNA reads TGTGCCAGCAGTTACTCGATGGCGGGAAACTATGGCTACACCTTC. This codes for CASSYSMAGNYGYTF. This chain connects TRBV6-5 to TRBJ1-2; D remains unclear. The CDR3 totals 15 residues. The ends were cut back, 0 bases at V and 2 bases at J, with 10 bases in the middle. The germline V gene has CDR1 MNHEY and CDR2 SVGAGI.

This chain connects TRBV5-1 to TRBJ2-3, with a tentative D call TRBD2 (5 bases). The CDR3 has 13 amino acids. The V end lost 0 bases, the J end lost 4 bases, and 6 bases lay between the germline ends. Per the germline V gene, CDR1 is SGHRS and CDR2 is YFSETQ. In DNA form, the CDR3 reads TGCGCCAGCAGCTTGGACGGGGCAGATACGCAGTATTTT. Translation gives CASSLDGADTQYF.

The chain combines TRBV7-6 with TRBJ1-2; D is perhaps TRBD1 (6 bases). The CDR3 is 14 residues long. Trimming cost V 0 bases and J 8 bases, with 13 bases left between them. Germline V gene data show CDR1 as SGHVS and CDR2 as FNYEAQ. CDR3 region: CASSLAYRDGGYTF. CDR3 coding DNA: TGTGCCAGCAGCTTAGCGTACAGGGATGGGGGCTACACCTTC.

The V call is TRBV19, the J call TRBJ1-2; 10 bases fit TRBD1. Germline CDR1 reads LNHDA; CDR2 reads SQIVND (reference sequence). V trimming: 3 bases; J trimming: 6 bases; junction bases outside the gene matches: 16. CDR3 length: 18 amino acids. Here the CDR3 reads CASSISIRVRDRGHGYTF. CDR3 nucleotide sequence: TGTGCCAGTAGTATTTCTATCCGCGTCCGGGACAGGGGCCATGGCTACACCTTC.